Each of the 18 T cell receptor beta chains below was sequenced from the same sample in a study of early T cells in non-severe SARS-CoV-2 infection. TCRdb ran MiXCR on the 5' RACE reads and lists one entry per CDR3 protein. The table includes some 45,000 distinct CDR3 sequences, roughly 9.4% detected once. Sequencing was performed on whole blood, taken at baseline. These receptors were taken from an adult who was a healthcare worker with PCR-confirmed SARS-CoV-2 infection or an uninfected control (not recorded which).

At least ten counts were recorded for this clonotype. This rearrangement joins TRBV5-4 to TRBJ2-1; 9 bases match TRBD2. This CDR3 contains 15 residues. Germline V gene lookup returns CDR1 SGHNT and CDR2 YYREEE (reference sequence). Unmatched junction bases numbered 6, after V lost 2 bases and J lost 6 bases. The chain's CDR3 is CASSFSAGGPNEQFF. The CDR3 coding sequence is TGTGCCAGCAGCTTTTCGGCGGGAGGGCCCAATGAGCAGTTCTTC.

There are a few counts of this clonotype. As DNA, the CDR3 is TGTGCCAGCAGTGAAGCCCTCAAGCCCCAGCATTTT. It yields the protein CASSEALKPQHF. V and J are TRBV2 and TRBJ1-5; D is unclear. The V end lost 0 bases, the J end lost 8 bases, and 5 bases lay between the germline ends. Germline V gene sequence: CDR1 SNHLY, CDR2 FYNNEI. This CDR3 is 12 amino acids long.

This clonotype came up a few times. V is TRBV7-9 and J is TRBJ1-2; D unclear. CDR3 size: 13 residues. The germline V and J ends were trimmed by 4 bases and 6 bases, with 12 bases remaining between them. CDR1 is SEHNR and CDR2 is FQNEAQ in the germline V gene (reference sequence). The CDR3 DNA reads as TGTGCCAGCAGCTCACGTATTCAGGATGGCTACACCTTC. It encodes CASSSRIQDGYTF.

This clonotype came up many times. This rearrangement joins TRBV14 to TRBJ2-3; D gene uncertain. Trimming removed 2 bases from V and 2 bases from J, with 14 bases in between. Germline-derived CDR1 and CDR2 are SGHDN and FVKESK. The length of the CDR3 is 16 residues. CDR3 in amino acids: CASSQSLNYLTDTQYF. The CDR3 DNA sequence: TGTGCCAGCAGCCAATCCCTAAACTACCTCACAGATACGCAGTATTTT.

This clonotype was observed at least ten times. The rearrangement joins TRBV6-1 to TRBJ1-3; D remains ambiguous. This CDR3 has 15 residues. With 6 bases removed from V and 3 bases from J, the gap between germline ends came to 15 bases. CDR1 MNHNS and CDR2 SASEGT come from the germline V gene. CDR3 bases: TGTGCCAGCAGGGATCGCGGTTCTGGTGGAAACACCATATATTTT. Translating it yields CASRDRGSGGNTIYF.

This chain connects TRBV7-9 to TRBJ2-7; 7 bases are shared with TRBD2. Trimming removed 8 bases from V and 0 bases from J; junction bases left unmatched: 10. The CDR3 contains 15 residues. In germline, CDR1 is SEHNR, CDR2 FQNEAQ (reference sequence). The CDR3, as DNA: TGTGCCAGCCGACTTAGCGGGCTTCCCTCCTACGAGCAGTACTTC. Translating gives CASRLSGLPSYEQYF.

This clonotype was seen a few times. DNA of the CDR3: TGTGCCAGCAGGCAGCTCAAAGCCAAAAACATTCAGTACTTC. Protein sequence: CASRQLKAKNIQYF. This chain uses TRBV6-1 with TRBJ2-4; no clear D gene. This CDR3 has 14 amino acids. CDR1 and CDR2 from the germline V gene are MNHNS and SASEGT. Trimming stripped 6 bases from V and 0 bases from J, with 9 bases between.

In this sample, this clonotype turned up once. The V call is TRBV2, the J call TRBJ2-3; the match to TRBD2 covers 12 bases. Germline assignment: CDR1 SNHLY and CDR2 FYNNEI. V gave up 4 bases and J gave up 6 bases; unmatched junction bases: 5. The CDR3 is 15 residues long. The CDR3, as DNA: TGTGCCAGCAGTGGACTAGCGGGAGCTACGGATACGCAGTATTTT. It translates to CASSGLAGATDTQYF. The whole variable domain, filled in from reference TRBV2 and TRBJ2-3, reads EPEVTQTPSHQVTQMGQEVILRCVPISNHLYFYWYRQILGQKVEFLVSFYNNEISEKSEIFDDQFSVERPDGSNFTLKIRSTKLEDSAMYFCASSGLAGATDTQYFGPGTRLTVL.

In DNA, the CDR3 is TGCAGCGTTGAATCATCAGGGACAGGCCAAGCTTTCTTT. Protein sequence: CSVESSGTGQAFF. This rearrangement joins TRBV29-1 to TRBJ1-1, with TRBD1 identical over 8 bases. CDR3 length: 13 residues. Germline values: CDR1 SQVTM, CDR2 ANQGSEA. With 2 bases clipped from V and 9 bases from J, the junction kept 8 bases outside the gene matches.

This clonotype was recorded at least ten times. The chain carries TRBV7-9 and TRBJ1-2, with a tentative D call TRBD1 (6 bases). There are 13 residues in the CDR3. CDR1 and CDR2 (germline): SEHNR, FQNEAQ (reference sequence). Trimming removed 7 bases from V and 6 bases from J, with 15 bases in between. The DNA of the CDR3 is TGTGCCAGCACCGACAGGAATCATCATGGCTACACCTTC. Protein product: CASTDRNHHGYTF.

J is TRBJ2-7 and V is TRBV28; 7 bases fit TRBD1. V was pared by 5 bases and J by 3 bases, with 10 bases of the junction left unmatched. This CDR3 has 15 amino acids. The germline V gene encodes CDR1 MDHEN and CDR2 SYDVKM. For the CDR3, the DNA is TGTGCCAGCAGTCCCGCCGGGACAGAGAACTACGAGCAGTACTTC. This translates into CASSPAGTENYEQYF.

This rearrangement joins TRBV19 to TRBJ2-7; the D gene could be TRBD1 or TRBD2 (5 bases each). Trimming stripped 5 bases from V and 0 bases from J, with 11 bases between. Germline V gene lookup returns CDR1 LNHDA and CDR2 SQIVND (reference sequence). This CDR3 has 14 amino acids. CDR3 nucleotides: TGTGCCAGTAGTTCCTCAGGGAGCTCCTACGAGCAGTACTTC. Its translation: CASSSSGSSYEQYF.

The table lists this clonotype with many counts. J is TRBJ1-1 and V is TRBV3-1; a possible D gene is TRBD1 (6 bases). The germline V and J ends were trimmed by 1 base and 0 bases, with 12 bases remaining between them. The CDR3 consists of 16 residues. The germline V gene has CDR1 LGHDT and CDR2 YNNKEL (reference sequence). CDR3 amino acids: CASSQAAGVLNTEAFF. Written as DNA, the CDR3 is TGTGCCAGCAGCCAAGCGGCAGGGGTCTTGAACACTGAAGCTTTCTTT.

This clonotype was counted only a few times. The chain employs TRBV11-3 and TRBJ2-3; TRBD2 agrees at 11 bases. There are 15 residues in the CDR3. CDR1 and CDR2 (germline): SGHNT, YENEEA. With 4 bases clipped from V and 6 bases from J, the junction kept 6 bases outside the gene matches. This CDR3 is CASSSTSGGGDTQYF. CDR3 sequence (DNA): TGTGCCAGCAGCTCCACTAGCGGGGGTGGGGATACGCAGTATTTT.

This clonotype has a count of ten or more. V is TRBV27 and J is TRBJ1-1; perhaps TRBD1 as D (5 bases). The V and J ends lost 1 base and 4 bases respectively, with 10 bases between them. The CDR3 is 14 amino acids. Germline lookup yields CDR1 MNHEY and CDR2 SMNVEV (reference sequence). In DNA form, the CDR3 reads TGTGCCAGCAGTTTATATCCAGGGCTCACTGAAGCTTTCTTT. It translates to CASSLYPGLTEAFF.

This clonotype was counted between two and nine times. The rearrangement links TRBV5-1 to TRBJ2-3; D call uncertain. This CDR3 contains 14 residues. Germline V gene lookup returns CDR1 SGHRS and CDR2 YFSETQ. Trimming took off 0 bases at V and 2 bases at J, with 7 bases between the two ends. CDR3 region: CASSLEQPTDTQYF. The CDR3 nucleotides read TGCGCCAGCAGCTTGGAGCAACCCACAGATACGCAGTATTTT.

This clonotype has more than one count but fewer than ten. The chain couples TRBV19 to TRBJ2-1; 8 nucleotides line up with TRBD2. The CDR3 length is 18 residues. Germline V gives CDR1 LNHDA, CDR2 SQIVND (reference sequence). The V segment lost 6 bases and the J segment 8 bases; nucleotides outside the gene matches: 21. CDR3 protein: CASSADPSGRGGSDEQFF. In nucleotides, the CDR3 is TGTGCCAGTAGCGCTGATCCTTCTGGACGGGGGGGCTCGGATGAGCAGTTCTTC.

This chain joins TRBV6-2 or TRBV6-3 and TRBJ1-1; D unclear. Germline assignment: CDR1 MNHEY and CDR2 SVGEGT. The CDR3 contains 14 residues. The V and J ends lost 6 bases and 7 bases respectively, with 18 bases between them. The CDR3 region is CASSEVGISGEAFF. CDR3 bases: TGTGCCAGCAGCGAGGTGGGGATCAGTGGTGAAGCTTTCTTT.